This T cell receptor (beta chain) came from a study of blood T cell repertoires in COVID-19. Produced via immunoSEQ multiplex PCR; TCRdb's table is partial and in-frame only. The sample shows around 250,000 clones, around nine tenths of them seen only once. As for this clone: The same CDR3 also results from other DNA sequences found in this sample.

Germline CDR1 is SGHNT and CDR2 is YENEEA. The junction had 2 bases not matched to a gene; V was cut back by 3 bases and J by 5 bases. CDR3 length equals 15 residues. The rearrangement joins TRBV11-3 to TRBJ2-1, with TRBD1 identical over 12 bases. Source material: PBMCs or T cells enriched from blood (not recorded which). The sequence came from a woman between 45 and 60 years old who had recovered from COVID-19. CDR3 protein: CASSLGQGAHNEQFF. The CDR3 bases are TGTGCCAGCAGCTTGGGACAGGGGGCCCACAATGAGCAGTTCTTC.